These 27 T cell receptor beta chains came from one sample sequenced in a study of CDR3 diversity in severe acne. Via MiXCR, TCRdb re-called the PCR reads, giving one row per CDR3 protein. The sample shows over 100,000 distinct CDR3 sequences, 45% to 60% of them seen only once. The material sequenced was blood. The receptors originated from a male donor with acne.

This clonotype is labeled medium-sized (0.01 to 0.1%). This sequence joins TRBV4-1 and TRBJ2-1, with a tentative D call TRBD2 (6 bases). The CDR3 has 14 residues. Trimming removed 3 bases at V and 4 bases at J, with 10 bases between. Germline CDR1 reads MGHRA; CDR2 reads YSYEKL. The CDR3 region has the DNA TGCGCCAGCAGCCAGGTGGGGGGATACAATGAGCAGTTCTTC. Its translation: CASSQVGGYNEQFF.

The chain has TRBV20-1 and TRBJ1-5, with D possibly TRBD1 on 6 matching bases. Deletions cut 6 bases from V and 4 bases from J, with 16 bases between. Germline-derived CDR1 and CDR2 are DFQATT and SNEGSKA (reference sequence). CDR3 length equals 14 residues. The CDR3 protein is CSAPGDTPNQPQHF. The CDR3 nucleotides are TGCAGTGCACCGGGGGACACCCCAAATCAGCCCCAGCATTTT.

The chain is built from TRBV7-2 and TRBJ1-6; D ambiguous. The CDR3 consists of 17 residues. Germline loops: CDR1 SGHTA, CDR2 FQGNSA. Trimming took off 3 bases at V and 5 bases at J, with 17 bases between the two ends. The CDR3 DNA follows: TGTGCCAGCAGCTTTAGGTCGGGTCGTGGCCATAATTCACCCCTCCACTTT. Its translation is CASSFRSGRGHNSPLHF.

V is TRBV25-1 and J is TRBJ2-5; D gene ambiguous. Deletions cut 6 bases from V and 5 bases from J, with 10 bases between. Germline CDR1 is MGHDK and CDR2 is SYGVNS. The CDR3 totals 12 residues. The chain's CDR3 is CASRRVGETQYF. The CDR3 DNA reads as TGTGCCAGCAGAAGGGTCGGGGAGACCCAGTACTTC.

This clonotype was counted many times. The chain combines TRBV6-4 with TRBJ2-3; 11 bases map to TRBD2. Losses at the gene ends were 4 bases for V and 1 base for J; bases not matched to a gene: 1. CDR1 is MRHNA and CDR2 is SNTAGT in the germline V gene. The CDR3 is made up of 15 amino acids. CDR3 loop: CASSVLAGGTDTQYF. CDR3 nucleotides: TGTGCCAGCAGTGTACTAGCGGGAGGCACAGATACGCAGTATTTT.

The chain recombines TRBV9 with TRBJ2-1; TRBD1 agrees at 8 bases. V shed 8 bases and J 2 bases; nucleotides not matched to a gene: 12. Germline assignment: CDR1 SGDLS and CDR2 YYNGEE. CDR3 length: 16 residues. The CDR3 protein is CASSPYRGSTYNEQFF. The DNA of the CDR3 is TGTGCCAGTAGTCCCTACAGGGGGTCTACCTACAATGAGCAGTTCTTC.

This clonotype appeared many times. V is TRBV19 and J is TRBJ2-1; D unclear. In germline, CDR1 is LNHDA, CDR2 SQIVND (reference sequence). V was trimmed by 3 bases and J by 5 bases, leaving 14 bases between them. The CDR3 covers 15 residues. The CDR3 protein is CASSIYSGSDNEQFF. CDR3 DNA sequence: TGTGCCAGTAGTATTTACTCCGGTTCAGACAATGAGCAGTTCTTC.

V and J are TRBV7-9 and TRBJ2-5; 10 nucleotides agree with TRBD2. CDR1 SEHNR and CDR2 FQNEAQ come from the germline V gene (reference sequence). The length of the CDR3 is 15 residues. V trimming: 5 bases; J trimming: 5 bases; junction bases outside the gene matches: 8. The CDR3 coding sequence is TGTGCCAGCAGCCGCAGCGGGAGGGCCTTTGAGACCCAGTACTTC. Translation: CASSRSGRAFETQYF.

This chain joins TRBV24-1 and TRBJ2-3; TRBD1 might be the D (6 bases). Trimming shortened V by 2 bases and J by 2 bases, and 16 bases separated the two germline ends. CDR1 is KGHDR, CDR2 SFDVKD, per germline. The CDR3 runs 17 residues. CDR3 DNA: TGTGCCACCAGTGATTCCCGACAGGTAGTGGACACAGATACGCAGTATTTT. Translation: CATSDSRQVVDTDTQYF.

The chain carries TRBV4-1 and TRBJ2-5; 11 bases align to TRBD2. This CDR3 is 18 amino acids long. V was pared by 1 base and J by 5 bases, with 12 bases of the junction left unmatched. Germline V gives CDR1 MGHRA, CDR2 YSYEKL. The CDR3 loop is CASSQGVLSGRAPETQYF. The CDR3 bases are TGCGCCAGCAGCCAAGGGGTCCTTAGCGGGAGGGCCCCGGAGACCCAGTACTTC.

This clonotype was found once. This sequence joins TRBV7-9 and TRBJ1-2; 9 positions agree with TRBD1. Germline CDR1 and CDR2: SEHNR and FQNEAQ (reference sequence). This CDR3 is built from 13 residues. J lost 6 bases, V lost 3 bases, and 2 bases had no gene match. CDR3 bases: TGTGCCAGCAGCTTCGGGACAGGGAATGGCTACACCTTC. Its protein is CASSFGTGNGYTF.

As concerns this clonotype: A read error is possible here, since a much larger clone lies one base away. The chain combines TRBV29-1 with TRBJ1-3, with D hard to call. The germline CDR1 and CDR2 sequences are SQVTM and ANQGSEA. The CDR3 sequence is 13 residues long. Trimming took 3 bases from V and 0 from J, leaving 6 bases between them. The CDR3 nucleotides are TGCAGCGTTGAGCGGACCTCTGGAAACACCATATATTTT. Its translation is CSVERTSGNTIYF.

This clonotype was picked up many times. DNA for the CDR3: TGCGCCAGCAGCTGGGGACTAGCGGGAGATGAGCAGTTCTTC. Its protein product is CASSWGLAGDEQFF. The chain is built from TRBV5-1 and TRBJ2-1; 14 bases match TRBD2. The CDR3 extends over 14 amino acids. The junction had 1 base not matched to a gene; V was cut back by 3 bases and J by 8 bases. Germline assignment: CDR1 SGHRS and CDR2 YFSETQ.

Note on this clonotype: One base away lies a much larger clone, so this may be a sequencing read error. The rearrangement uses TRBV20-1 and TRBJ1-3; D perhaps matches TRBD1 (5 bases). The CDR3 covers 16 residues. CDR1 is DFQATT and CDR2 is SNEGSKA in the germline V gene (reference sequence). The CDR3 spells CSARRGGSGSGNTMYF. CDR3 DNA sequence: TGCAGTGCTAGACGGGGGGGGAGCGGATCCGGAAACACCATGTATTTT.

Comment on this clonotype: This may be a read error: a much more frequent sequence differs by one nucleotide. The J gene is TRBJ1-1, the V gene TRBV20-1; no clear D. From germline, CDR1 is DFQATT and CDR2 SNEGSKA (reference sequence). Trimming shortened V by 7 bases and J by 1 base, and 22 bases separated the two germline ends. This CDR3 contains 16 residues. The CDR3: CSGKVRRSITNTEAFF. CDR3 in DNA: TGCAGTGGGAAAGTAAGACGTAGCATTACGAACACTGAAGCTTTCTTT.

Regarding this clonotype: This may arise from a read error, as a much more abundant clone is one base away. V is TRBV2 and J is TRBJ1-5; 7 positions match TRBD1. Germline trimming cut 2 bases from V and 10 bases from J; bases unmatched to any gene: 14. The CDR3 loop spans 16 amino acids. CDR1 is SNHLY and CDR2 is FYNNEI in the germline V gene. The CDR3 region has the DNA TGTGCCAGCAGTGAATCATCCGAGACAGGGCCTTTCCCCCAGCATTTT. Translated: CASSESSETGPFPQHF.

This clonotype was recorded at least ten times. The chain couples TRBV4-3 to TRBJ2-1, with TRBD2 matching over 8 bases. The CDR3 length is 16 residues. After removal of 2 bases from V and 4 bases from J, the junction contained 7 bases not matched to a gene. Germline-derived CDR1 and CDR2 are LGHNA and YSLEER. The CDR3 coding sequence is TGCGCCAGCAGCCAACGCAGCGGGAGCTCTTACAATGAGCAGTTCTTC. Protein: CASSQRSGSSYNEQFF.

In its sample, this clonotype was seen many times. The chain employs TRBV6-1 and TRBJ2-7; a weak D match, TRBD1 (5 bases). The CDR3 contains 14 residues. From germline, CDR1 is MNHNS and CDR2 SASEGT. V shed 7 bases and J shed 1 base, with 14 bases lying between them. CDR3 in amino acids: CASTDSYPSYEQYF. The CDR3 bases are TGTGCCAGCACCGACAGTTACCCATCCTACGAGCAGTACTTC.

This sequence joins TRBV20-1 and TRBJ1-3, with no clear D. The CDR3 runs 15 residues. Germline CDR1 is DFQATT and CDR2 is SNEGSKA (reference sequence). Trimming left V 5 bases short and J 8 bases short, with 22 bases between. CDR3 sequence: CSARGPADYGYTIYF. The CDR3 coding sequence is TGCAGTGCTCGCGGACCTGCGGACTATGGCTACACCATATATTTT.

V gene TRBV10-3 combines with J gene TRBJ1-2; D remains unclear. The V end lost 0 bases, the J end lost 0 bases, and 8 bases lay between the germline ends. The length of the CDR3 is 15 residues. Germline CDR1 and CDR2: ENHRY and SYGVKD. CDR3 loop: CAISESHMANYGYTF. CDR3 in DNA: TGTGCCATCAGTGAGTCGCATATGGCTAACTATGGCTACACCTTC.

This clonotype was detected a few times. The CDR3 reads CAITSDTGELFF. CDR3 DNA sequence: TGTGCCATCACCTCGGACACCGGGGAGCTGTTTTTT. The gene calls are TRBV24-1 and TRBJ2-2; D is ambiguous. V was clipped by 11 bases and J by 3 bases, with 9 bases between them. Germline lookup yields CDR1 KGHDR and CDR2 SFDVKD. The CDR3 sequence is 12 residues long.

The chain is built from TRBV10-1 and TRBJ2-1; TRBD2 agrees at 13 bases. The trim removed 1 base at V and 13 bases at J, leaving 13 bases unmatched. Per the germline V gene, CDR1 is WNHNN and CDR2 is SYGVQD (reference sequence). The CDR3 runs to 17 residues. This CDR3 is CASSEYTSGRAGETQFF. The CDR3 coding sequence is TGCGCCAGCAGTGAGTACACTAGCGGGAGGGCCGGAGAGACCCAGTTCTTC.

As concerns this clonotype: The junction and the germline gene differ at one end; a read error may be behind it. This chain connects TRBV10-2 to TRBJ2-7, with 10 bases that match TRBD1. The CDR3 contains 14 residues. Looked up from germline, CDR1 is WSHSY and CDR2 is SAAADI. The CDR3 reads CASSLGTGDHEQYF. CDR3 bases: TGTGCCAGCAGCTTAGGGACAGGGGACCACGAGCAGTACTTC.

V usage is TRBV7-9 and J usage is TRBJ1-1, with D uncertain. The CDR3 covers 13 residues. Trimming shortened V by 3 bases and J by 1 base, and 6 bases separated the two germline ends. Germline CDR1 is SEHNR and CDR2 is FQNEAQ (reference sequence). The CDR3 is CASSLTSNTEAFF. The CDR3 bases are TGTGCCAGCAGCTTGACATCGAACACTGAAGCTTTCTTT. Full variable domain (remainder filled in from reference TRBV7-9 and TRBJ1-1): DTGVSQNPRHKITKRGQNVTFRCDPISEHNRLYWYRQTLGQGPEFLTYFQNEAQLEKSRLLSDRFSAERPKGSFSTLEIQRTEQGDSAMYLCASSLTSNTEAFFGQGTRLTVV.

This clonotype was seen many times. The chain is built from TRBV7-8 and TRBJ2-5, with D perhaps given as TRBD1 or TRBD2 (5 bases each). The CDR3 consists of 15 residues. Trimming removed 4 bases at V and 5 bases at J, with 17 bases between. Germline V CDR1 and CDR2: SGHVS, FQNEAQ. CDR3 amino acids: CASSSRRDVRETQYF. In nucleotides, the CDR3 is TGTGCCAGCAGCTCCCGAAGGGACGTACGGGAGACCCAGTACTTC. The entire variable domain, with the rest obtained from reference TRBV7-8 and TRBJ2-5, is as follows: GAGVSQSPRYKVAKRGQDVALRCDPISGHVSLFWYQQALGQGPEFLTYFQNEAQLDKSGLPSDRFFAERPEGSVSTLKIQRTQQEDSAVYLCASSSRRDVRETQYFGPGTRLLVL.

The chain has TRBV28 and TRBJ2-1; weak D call: TRBD1 (5 bases). The CDR3 sequence is 12 residues long. V was clipped by 4 bases and J by 9 bases, with 10 bases between them. The germline V gene encodes CDR1 MDHEN and CDR2 SYDVKM. CDR3 in amino acids: CASSSTVSEQFF. CDR3 bases: TGTGCCAGCAGTTCGACAGTGAGTGAGCAGTTCTTC.

This clonotype was seen a few times. The chain employs TRBV15 and TRBJ1-2; tentative D call: TRBD1 (6 bases). The germline V gene encodes CDR1 LNHNV and CDR2 YYDKDF (reference sequence). V lost 1 base, J lost 8 bases, and 14 bases lay in between. This CDR3 has 14 amino acids. CDR3 in DNA: TGTGCCACCAGCAGAGGAACAGGGAATGGCGGCTACACCTTC. It specifies CATSRGTGNGGYTF. The full variable domain, completed using reference TRBV15 and TRBJ1-2, is DAMVIQNPRYQVTQFGKPVTLSCSQTLNHNVMYWYQQKSSQAPKLLFHYYDKDFNNEADTPDNFQSRRPNTSFCFLDIRSPGLGDTAMYLCATSRGTGNGGYTFGSGTRLTVV.